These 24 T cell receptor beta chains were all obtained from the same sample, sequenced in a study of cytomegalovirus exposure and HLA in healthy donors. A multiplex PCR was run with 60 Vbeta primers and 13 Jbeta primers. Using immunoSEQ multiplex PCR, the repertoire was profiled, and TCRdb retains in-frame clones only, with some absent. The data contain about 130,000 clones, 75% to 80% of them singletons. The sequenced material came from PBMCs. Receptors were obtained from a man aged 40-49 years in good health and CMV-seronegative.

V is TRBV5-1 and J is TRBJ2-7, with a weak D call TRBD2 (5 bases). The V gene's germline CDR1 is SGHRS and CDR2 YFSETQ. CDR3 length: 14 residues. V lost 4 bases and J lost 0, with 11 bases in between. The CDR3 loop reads CASSQRANSYEQYF. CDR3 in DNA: TGCGCCAGCAGCCAGAGGGCAAACTCCTACGAGCAGTACTTC.

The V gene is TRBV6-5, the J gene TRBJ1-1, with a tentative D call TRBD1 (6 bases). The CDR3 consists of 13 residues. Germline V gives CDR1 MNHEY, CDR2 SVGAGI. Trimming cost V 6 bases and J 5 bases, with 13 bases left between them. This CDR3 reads CASSRPTGTEAFF. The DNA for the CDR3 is TGTGCCAGCAGCCGCCCGACAGGAACTGAAGCTTTCTTT.

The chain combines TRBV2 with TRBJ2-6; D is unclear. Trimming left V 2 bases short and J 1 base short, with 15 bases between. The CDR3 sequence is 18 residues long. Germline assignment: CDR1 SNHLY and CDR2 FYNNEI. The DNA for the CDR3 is TGTGCCAGCAGTGAAATGTCAGGCGCCCGTTCTGGGGCCAACGTCCTGACTTTC. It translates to CASSEMSGARSGANVLTF.

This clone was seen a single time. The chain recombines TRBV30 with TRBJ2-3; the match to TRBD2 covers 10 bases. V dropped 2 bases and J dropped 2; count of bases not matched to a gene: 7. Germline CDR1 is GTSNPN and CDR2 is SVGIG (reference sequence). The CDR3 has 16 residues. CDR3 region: CAWSLAGDQYTDTQYF. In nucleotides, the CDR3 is TGTGCCTGGAGTCTAGCGGGGGACCAATACACAGATACGCAGTATTTT.

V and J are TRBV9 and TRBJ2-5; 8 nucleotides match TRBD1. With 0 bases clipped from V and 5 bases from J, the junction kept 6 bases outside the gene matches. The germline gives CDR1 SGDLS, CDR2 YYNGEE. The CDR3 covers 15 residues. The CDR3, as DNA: TGTGCCAGCAGCGTAGTCGGGGACAGGTGGGAGACCCAGTACTTC. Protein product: CASSVVGDRWETQYF.

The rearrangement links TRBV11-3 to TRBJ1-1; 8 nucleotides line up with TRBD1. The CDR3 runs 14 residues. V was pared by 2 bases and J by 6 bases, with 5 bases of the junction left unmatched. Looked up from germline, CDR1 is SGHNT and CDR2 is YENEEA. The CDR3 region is CASSLTGGYPEAFF. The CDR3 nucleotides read TGTGCCAGCAGCTTAACAGGGGGGTACCCTGAAGCTTTCTTT.

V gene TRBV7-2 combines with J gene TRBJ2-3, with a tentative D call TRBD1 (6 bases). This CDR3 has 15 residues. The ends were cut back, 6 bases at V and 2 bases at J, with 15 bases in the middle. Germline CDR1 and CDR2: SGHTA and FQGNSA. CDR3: CASSSPGHSTDTQYF. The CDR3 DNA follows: TGTGCCAGCAGTTCGCCGGGACACTCCACAGATACGCAGTATTTT.

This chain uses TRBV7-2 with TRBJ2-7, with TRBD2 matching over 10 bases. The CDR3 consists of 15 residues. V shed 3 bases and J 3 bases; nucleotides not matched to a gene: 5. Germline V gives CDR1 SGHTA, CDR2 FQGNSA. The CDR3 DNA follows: TGTGCCAGCAGCTTTAGCGGGGGGATCTACTACGAGCAGTACTTC. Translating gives CASSFSGGIYYEQYF.

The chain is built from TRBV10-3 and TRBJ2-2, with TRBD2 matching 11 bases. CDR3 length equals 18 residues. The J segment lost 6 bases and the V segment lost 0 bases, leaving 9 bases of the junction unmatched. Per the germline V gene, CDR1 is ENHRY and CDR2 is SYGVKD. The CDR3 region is CAISESNSGGDHSGELFF. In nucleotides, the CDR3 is TGTGCCATCAGTGAGTCGAATAGCGGGGGGGATCACTCCGGGGAGCTGTTTTTT.

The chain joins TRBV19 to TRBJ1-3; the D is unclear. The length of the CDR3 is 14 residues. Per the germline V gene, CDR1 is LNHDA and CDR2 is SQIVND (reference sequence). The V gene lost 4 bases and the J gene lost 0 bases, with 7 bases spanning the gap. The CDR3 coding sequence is TGTGCCAGTAGTAGGGCAAGCTCTGGAAACACCATATATTTT. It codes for CASSRASSGNTIYF.

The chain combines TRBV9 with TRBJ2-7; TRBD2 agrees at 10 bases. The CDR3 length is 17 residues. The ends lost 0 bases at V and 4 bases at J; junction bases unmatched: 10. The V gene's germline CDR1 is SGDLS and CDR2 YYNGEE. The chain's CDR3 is CASSVASGGPSTYEQYF. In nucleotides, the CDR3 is TGTGCCAGCAGCGTAGCTAGCGGGGGCCCCTCCACGTACGAGCAGTACTTC.

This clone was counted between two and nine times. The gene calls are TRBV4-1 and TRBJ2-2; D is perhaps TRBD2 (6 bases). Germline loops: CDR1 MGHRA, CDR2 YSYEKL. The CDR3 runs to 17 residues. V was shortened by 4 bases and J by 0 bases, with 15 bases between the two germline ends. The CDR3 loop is CASSPREWRANTGELFF. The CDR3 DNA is TGCGCCAGCAGCCCAAGAGAATGGAGGGCGAACACCGGGGAGCTGTTTTTT.

The CDR3 DNA follows: TGTGCCAGTGGACTGGGCGAGACCCAGTACTTC. Its translation: CASGLGETQYF. The chain joins TRBV13 to TRBJ2-5, with D tentatively TRBD2 (5 bases). The CDR3 loop spans 11 amino acids. Germline V gene data show CDR1 as PRHDT and CDR2 as FYEKMQ (reference sequence). Deletions cut 9 bases from V and 5 bases from J, with 10 bases between.

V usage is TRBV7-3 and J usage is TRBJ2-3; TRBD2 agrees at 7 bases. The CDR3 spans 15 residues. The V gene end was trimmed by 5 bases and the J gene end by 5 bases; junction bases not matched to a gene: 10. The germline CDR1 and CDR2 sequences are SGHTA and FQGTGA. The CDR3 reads CASSERASGGDTQYF. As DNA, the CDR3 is TGTGCCAGCAGCGAAAGGGCTAGCGGCGGAGATACGCAGTATTTT.

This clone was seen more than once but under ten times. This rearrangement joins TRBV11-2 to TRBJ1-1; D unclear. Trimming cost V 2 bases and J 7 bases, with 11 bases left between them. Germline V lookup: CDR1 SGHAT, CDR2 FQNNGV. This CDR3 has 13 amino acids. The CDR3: CASSLSREHEAFF. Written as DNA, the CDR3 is TGTGCCAGCAGCTTATCGAGGGAACATGAAGCTTTCTTT.

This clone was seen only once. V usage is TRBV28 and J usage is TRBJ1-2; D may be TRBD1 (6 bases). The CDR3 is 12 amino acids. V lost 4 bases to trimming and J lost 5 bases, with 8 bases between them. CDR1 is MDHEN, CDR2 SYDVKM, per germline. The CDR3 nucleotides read TGTGCCAGCAGTTCAGGGGCGTATGGCTACACCTTC. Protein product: CASSSGAYGYTF.

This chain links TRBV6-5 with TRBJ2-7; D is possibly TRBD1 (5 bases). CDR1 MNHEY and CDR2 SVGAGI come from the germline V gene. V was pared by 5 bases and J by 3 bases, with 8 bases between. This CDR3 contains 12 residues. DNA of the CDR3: TGTGCCAGCAGTACAAGGGGCTACGAGCAGTACTTC. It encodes CASSTRGYEQYF.

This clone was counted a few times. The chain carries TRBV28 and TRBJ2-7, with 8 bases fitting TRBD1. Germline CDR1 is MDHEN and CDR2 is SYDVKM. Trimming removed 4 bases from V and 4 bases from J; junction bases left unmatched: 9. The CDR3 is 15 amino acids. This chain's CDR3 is CASSSWTGLGYEQYF. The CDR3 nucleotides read TGTGCCAGCAGTTCCTGGACAGGGCTGGGATACGAGCAGTACTTC.

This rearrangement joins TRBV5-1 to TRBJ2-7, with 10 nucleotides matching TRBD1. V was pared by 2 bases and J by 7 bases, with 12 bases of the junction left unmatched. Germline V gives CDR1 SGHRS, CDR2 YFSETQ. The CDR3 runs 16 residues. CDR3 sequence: CASSFPPGQGFLEQYF. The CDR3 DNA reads TGCGCCAGCAGCTTTCCACCGGGACAGGGGTTTTTGGAGCAGTACTTC.

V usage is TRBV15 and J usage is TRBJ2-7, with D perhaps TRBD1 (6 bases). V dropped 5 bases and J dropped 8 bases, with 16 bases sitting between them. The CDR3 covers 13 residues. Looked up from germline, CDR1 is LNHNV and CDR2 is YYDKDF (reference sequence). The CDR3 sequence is CATSGDTGFKQYF. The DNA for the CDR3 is TGTGCCACCAGCGGGGACACAGGATTTAAGCAGTACTTC.

The CDR3 DNA is TGTGCCAGCAGGTTGACAGGGGGGTTAGGTCAGCCCCAGCATTTT. This gives the protein CASRLTGGLGQPQHF. The genes are TRBV27 and TRBJ1-5, with TRBD1 identical over 9 bases. V gave up 6 bases and J gave up 6 bases; unmatched junction bases: 9. The CDR3 contains 15 residues. The germline V gene encodes CDR1 MNHEY and CDR2 SMNVEV (reference sequence).

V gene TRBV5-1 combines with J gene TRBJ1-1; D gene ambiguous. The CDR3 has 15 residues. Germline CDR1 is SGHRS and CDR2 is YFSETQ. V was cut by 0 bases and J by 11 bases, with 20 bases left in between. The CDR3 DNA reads TGCGCCAGCAGCTTGGAGGGAGGGAAAGGGCCTAGGGCTTTCTTT. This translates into CASSLEGGKGPRAFF.

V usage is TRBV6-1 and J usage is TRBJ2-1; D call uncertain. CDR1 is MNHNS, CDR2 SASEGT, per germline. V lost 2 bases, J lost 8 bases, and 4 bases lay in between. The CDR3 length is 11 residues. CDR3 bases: TGTGCCAGCAGTGAACGGGATGAGCAGTTCTTC. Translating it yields CASSERDEQFF.

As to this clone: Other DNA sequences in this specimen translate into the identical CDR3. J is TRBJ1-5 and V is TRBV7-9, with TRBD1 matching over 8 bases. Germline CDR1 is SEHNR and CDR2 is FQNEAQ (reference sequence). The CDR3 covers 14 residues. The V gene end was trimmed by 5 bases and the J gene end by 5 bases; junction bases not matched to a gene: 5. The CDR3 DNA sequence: TGTGCCAGCAGCCTCGGACAGGGAGATCAGCCCCAGCATTTT. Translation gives CASSLGQGDQPQHF.